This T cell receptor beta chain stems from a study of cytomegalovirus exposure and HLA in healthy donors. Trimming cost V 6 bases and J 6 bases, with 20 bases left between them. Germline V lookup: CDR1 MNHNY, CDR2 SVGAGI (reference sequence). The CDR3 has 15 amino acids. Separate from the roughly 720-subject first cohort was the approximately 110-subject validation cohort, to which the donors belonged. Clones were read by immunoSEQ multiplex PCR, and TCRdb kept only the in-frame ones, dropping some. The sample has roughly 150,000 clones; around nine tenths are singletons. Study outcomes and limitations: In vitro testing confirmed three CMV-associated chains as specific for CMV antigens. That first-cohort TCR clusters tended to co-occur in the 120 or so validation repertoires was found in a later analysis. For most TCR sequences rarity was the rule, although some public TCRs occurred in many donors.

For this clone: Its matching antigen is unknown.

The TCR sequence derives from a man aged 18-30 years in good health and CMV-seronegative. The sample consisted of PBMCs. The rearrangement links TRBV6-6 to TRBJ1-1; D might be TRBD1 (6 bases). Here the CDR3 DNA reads TGTGCCAGCAGAGCGGGGGCGACATCTGGGCCTGAAGCTTTCTTT. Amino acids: CASRAGATSGPEAFF.